The source of this TCR beta chain is a study of identifying expanded T cells in peripheral blood (dated by TCRdb to the late 2010s). Study-wide context: Four technical replicates, made by sequencing separate aliquots from the same pool of genomic DNA, were compared pairwise. General study outcomes and caveats: The authors expected that over much longer intervals, such as months to years, biological variance in healthy repertoires might increase even further. Approximately 1.2 differentially abundant clones were flagged by the binomial model between technical replicates, whereas about 16 and 19 were flagged over approximately two weeks and four weeks, respectively. In all healthy donors, the variance in clone template counts between samples taken around 14 days apart rose significantly as total template count increased. Across all healthy-donor time intervals, the beta-binomial model significantly cut both the number of clones called differentially abundant and the false-positive rate.

V and J lose 3 bases and 2 bases, and a span of 7 bases separates them. The CDR3 covers 13 residues, taking in both the cysteine and the phenylalanine. Of all the DNA, just the CDR3 is kept, 39 bases in frame from base 1. The germline V gene encodes CDR1 ENHRY and CDR2 SYGVKD. The immunoSEQ Assay, which relies on bias-controlled multiplex PCR amplification of genomic DNA, was used to profile TCRbeta CDR3 regions. The original pipeline was this. To quantify the absolute abundance of each unique TCRbeta CDR3 region, the sequences were collapsed and filtered. Differential abundance was tested with a binomial (Fisher-equivalent) model and with a beta-binomial model adding time-dependent variance fitted from healthy donors. Clones with fewer than 5 combined templates were removed, and differential abundance was called for clones with a Benjamini-Hochberg FDR below 0.01. In the beta-binomial model, variance was expressed as a function of the total template count across the two samples, in the form v = (b*log(k)+a)^2. TCRdb obtained this table from immuneACCESS and retained in-frame rearrangements with V and J assigned. These tables miss some clones; where compared with another copy, unresolved V genes account for less than half of the shortfall, and the remainder is unexplained. The V and J calls and clone size were taken over from that table, and D and trimming were inferred from the DNA. This sample is represented by under 85,000 clones; roughly 89% of them were singletons. The ten largest clones take up around 20% of the sample.

No immune events such as infections were documented for the healthy donors during the collection period. Time-dependent variance in a beta-binomial model of T-cell clone differential abundance was calibrated using healthy-donor blood repertoires as a training cohort. The training cohort comprised about ten healthy donors, 3 female and 7 male. An age range of roughly 29 to 64 years, with an average of approximately 43 years, was recorded for the donors. Whole blood from each healthy donor was obtained from a commercial supplier and was collected at three time points 2 to 3 weeks apart. For immunosequencing, genomic DNA was extracted from whole blood that had not been sorted. As concerns this clone: What this receptor recognizes is not known. Nothing much larger sits one base from this clone, and base qualities are not available.

Sequences were obtained from blood. This sequence was found in a person between 18 and 70 years old in good health. The chain joins TRBV10-3 to TRBJ1-2; the D gene cannot be named for sure. Here is the DNA: TGTGCCATCAGTGAACAGACCAACTATGGCTACACCTTC. It codes for CAISEQTNYGYTF.